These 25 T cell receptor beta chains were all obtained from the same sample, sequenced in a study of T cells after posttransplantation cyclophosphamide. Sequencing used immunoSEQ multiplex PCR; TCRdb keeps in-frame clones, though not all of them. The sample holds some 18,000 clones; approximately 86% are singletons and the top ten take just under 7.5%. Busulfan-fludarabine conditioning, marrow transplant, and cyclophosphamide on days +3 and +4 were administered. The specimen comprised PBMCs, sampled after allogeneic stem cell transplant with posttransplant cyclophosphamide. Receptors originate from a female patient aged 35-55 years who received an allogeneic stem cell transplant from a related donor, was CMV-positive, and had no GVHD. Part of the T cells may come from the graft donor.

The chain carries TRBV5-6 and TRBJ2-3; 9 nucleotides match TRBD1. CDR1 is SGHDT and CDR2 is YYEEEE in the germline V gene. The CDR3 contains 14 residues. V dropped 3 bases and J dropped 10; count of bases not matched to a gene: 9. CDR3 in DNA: TGTGCCAGCAGCTCCCCGGGACAGGGTTCAGCGCAGTATTTT. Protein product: CASSSPGQGSAQYF.

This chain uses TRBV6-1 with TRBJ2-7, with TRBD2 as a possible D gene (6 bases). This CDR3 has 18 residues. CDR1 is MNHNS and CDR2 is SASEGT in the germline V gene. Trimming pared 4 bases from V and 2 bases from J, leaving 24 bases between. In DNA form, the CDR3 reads TGTGCCAGCAGTGGGGGGTGGTGGCAGGGACTCGCTGCCTACGAGCAGTACTTC. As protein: CASSGGWWQGLAAYEQYF.

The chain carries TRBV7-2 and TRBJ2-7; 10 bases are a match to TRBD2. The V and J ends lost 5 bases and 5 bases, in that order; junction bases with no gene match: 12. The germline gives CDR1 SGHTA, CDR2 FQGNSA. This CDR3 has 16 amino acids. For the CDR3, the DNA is TGTGCCAGCAGCCGGGACGGGCTAGCGGGAGAGGACGAGCAGTACTTC. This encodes CASSRDGLAGEDEQYF.

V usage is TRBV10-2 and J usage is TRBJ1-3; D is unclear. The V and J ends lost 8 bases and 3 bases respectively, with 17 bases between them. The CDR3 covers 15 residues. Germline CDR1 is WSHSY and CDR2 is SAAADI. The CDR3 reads CASGRTRRFGNTIYF. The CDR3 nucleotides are TGCGCCAGCGGGCGGACTAGGAGGTTTGGAAACACCATATATTTT.

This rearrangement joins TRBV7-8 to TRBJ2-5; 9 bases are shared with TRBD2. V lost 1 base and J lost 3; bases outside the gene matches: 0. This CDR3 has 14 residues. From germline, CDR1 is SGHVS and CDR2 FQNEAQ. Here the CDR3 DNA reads TGTGCCAGCAGCTTAGGACTAGCGGAAGAGACCCAGTACTTC. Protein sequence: CASSLGLAEETQYF.

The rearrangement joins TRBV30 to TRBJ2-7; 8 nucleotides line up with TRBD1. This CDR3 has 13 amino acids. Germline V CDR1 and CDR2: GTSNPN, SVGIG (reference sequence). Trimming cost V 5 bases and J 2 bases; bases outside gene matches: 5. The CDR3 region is CAWSRTGPYEQYF. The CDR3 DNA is TGTGCCTGGTCCCGGACAGGGCCCTACGAGCAGTACTTC.

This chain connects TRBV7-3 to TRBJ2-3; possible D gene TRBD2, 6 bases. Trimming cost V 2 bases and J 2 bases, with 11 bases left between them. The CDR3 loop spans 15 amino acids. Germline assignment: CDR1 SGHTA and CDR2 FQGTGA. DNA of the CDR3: TGTGCCAGCAGCTTACAGGCGGGGTTCACAGATACGCAGTATTTT. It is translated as CASSLQAGFTDTQYF.

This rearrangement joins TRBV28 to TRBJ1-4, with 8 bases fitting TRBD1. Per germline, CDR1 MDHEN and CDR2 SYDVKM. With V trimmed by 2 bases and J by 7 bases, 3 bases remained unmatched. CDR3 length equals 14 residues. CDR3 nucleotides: TGTGCCAGCAGTTTAGGACAGGGTCGTGAAAAACTGTTTTTT. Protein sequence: CASSLGQGREKLFF.

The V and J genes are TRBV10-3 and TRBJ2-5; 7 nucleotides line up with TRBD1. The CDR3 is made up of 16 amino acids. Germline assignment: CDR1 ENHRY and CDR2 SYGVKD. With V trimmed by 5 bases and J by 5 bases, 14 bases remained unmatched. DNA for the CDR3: TGTGCCATCAGTAGTCACAGGGGTGGATTGAGGGAGACCCAGTACTTC. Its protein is CAISSHRGGLRETQYF.

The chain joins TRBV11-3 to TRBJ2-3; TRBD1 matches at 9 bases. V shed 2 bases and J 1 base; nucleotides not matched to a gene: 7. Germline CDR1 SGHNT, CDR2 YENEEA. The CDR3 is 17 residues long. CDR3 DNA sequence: TGTGCCAGCAGCTTACGTGGGACAGGGAGGGGCACAGATACGCAGTATTTT. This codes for CASSLRGTGRGTDTQYF.

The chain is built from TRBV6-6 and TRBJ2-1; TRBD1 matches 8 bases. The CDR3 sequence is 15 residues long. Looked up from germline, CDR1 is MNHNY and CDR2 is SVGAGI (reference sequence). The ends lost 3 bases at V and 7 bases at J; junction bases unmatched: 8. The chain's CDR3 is CASSYIRGQGNEQFF. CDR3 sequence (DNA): TGTGCCAGCAGTTATATCAGGGGGCAAGGAAATGAGCAGTTCTTC.

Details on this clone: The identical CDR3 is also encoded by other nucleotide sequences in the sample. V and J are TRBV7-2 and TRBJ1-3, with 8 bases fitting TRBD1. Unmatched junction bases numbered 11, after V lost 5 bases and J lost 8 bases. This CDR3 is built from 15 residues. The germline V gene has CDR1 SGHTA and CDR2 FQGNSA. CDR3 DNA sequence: TGTGCCAGCAGCCTCGGAACAGGACAGGGTTACACCATATATTTT. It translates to CASSLGTGQGYTIYF.

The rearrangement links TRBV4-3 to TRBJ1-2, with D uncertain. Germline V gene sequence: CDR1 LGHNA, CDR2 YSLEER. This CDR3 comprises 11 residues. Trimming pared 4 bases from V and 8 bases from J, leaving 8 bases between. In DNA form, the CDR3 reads TGCGCCAGCAGCCGAGGCGGGGGCTACACCTTC. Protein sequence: CASSRGGGYTF.

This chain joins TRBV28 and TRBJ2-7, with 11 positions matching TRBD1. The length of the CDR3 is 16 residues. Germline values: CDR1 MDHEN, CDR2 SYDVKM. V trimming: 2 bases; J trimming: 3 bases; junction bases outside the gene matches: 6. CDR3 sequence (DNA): TGTGCCAGCAGTTTAGACAGGACAGGGGGCTACTACGAGCAGTACTTC. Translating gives CASSLDRTGGYYEQYF.

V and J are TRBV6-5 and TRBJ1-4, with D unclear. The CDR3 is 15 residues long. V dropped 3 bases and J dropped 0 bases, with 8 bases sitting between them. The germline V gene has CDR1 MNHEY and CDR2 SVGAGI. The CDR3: CASSYRLATNEKLFF. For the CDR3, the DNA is TGTGCCAGCAGTTATCGGTTAGCAACTAATGAAAAACTGTTTTTT.

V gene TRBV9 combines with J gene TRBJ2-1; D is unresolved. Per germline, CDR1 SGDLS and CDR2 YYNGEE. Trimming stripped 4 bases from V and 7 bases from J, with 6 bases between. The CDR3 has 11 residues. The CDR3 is CASSTLNEQFF. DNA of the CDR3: TGTGCCAGCAGCACCCTAAATGAGCAGTTCTTC. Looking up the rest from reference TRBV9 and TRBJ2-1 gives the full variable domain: DSGVTQTPKHLITATGQRVTLRCSPRSGDLSVYWYQQSLDQGLQFLIQYYNGEERAKGNILERFSAQQFPDLHSELNLSSLELGDSALYFCASSTLNEQFFGPGTRLTVL.

For the CDR3, the DNA is TGTGCCAGCAGACTCCTCGGGTTGGGGACAGGAACCTACGAGCAGTACTTC. Its translation: CASRLLGLGTGTYEQYF. This chain connects TRBV27 to TRBJ2-7; 8 bases fit TRBD1. This CDR3 spans 17 amino acids. Germline V gives CDR1 MNHEY, CDR2 SMNVEV (reference sequence). V was pared by 6 bases and J by 2 bases, with 15 bases of the junction left unmatched.

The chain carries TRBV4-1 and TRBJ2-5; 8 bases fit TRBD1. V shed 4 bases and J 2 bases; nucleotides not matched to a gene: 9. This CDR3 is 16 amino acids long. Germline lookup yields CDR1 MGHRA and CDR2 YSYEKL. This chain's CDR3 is CASSLGQARGQETQYF. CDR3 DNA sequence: TGCGCCAGCAGCCTGGGACAGGCGAGGGGGCAAGAGACCCAGTACTTC.

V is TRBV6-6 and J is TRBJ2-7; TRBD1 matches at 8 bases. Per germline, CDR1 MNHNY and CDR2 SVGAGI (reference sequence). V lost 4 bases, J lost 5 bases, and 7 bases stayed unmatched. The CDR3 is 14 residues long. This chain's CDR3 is CASSLDRGAHEQYF. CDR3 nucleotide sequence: TGTGCCAGCAGTTTAGACAGGGGCGCCCACGAGCAGTACTTC.

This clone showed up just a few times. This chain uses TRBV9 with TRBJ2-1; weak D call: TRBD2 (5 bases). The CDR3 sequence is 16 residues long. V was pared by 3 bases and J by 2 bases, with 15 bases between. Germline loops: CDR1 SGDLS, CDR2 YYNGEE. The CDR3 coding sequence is TGTGCCAGCAGCGCCTCGGGGAGCGGTACCTACAATGAGCAGTTCTTC. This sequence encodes CASSASGSGTYNEQFF. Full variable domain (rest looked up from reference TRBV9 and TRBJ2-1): DSGVTQTPKHLITATGQRVTLRCSPRSGDLSVYWYQQSLDQGLQFLIQYYNGEERAKGNILERFSAQQFPDLHSELNLSSLELGDSALYFCASSASGSGTYNEQFFGPGTRLTVL.

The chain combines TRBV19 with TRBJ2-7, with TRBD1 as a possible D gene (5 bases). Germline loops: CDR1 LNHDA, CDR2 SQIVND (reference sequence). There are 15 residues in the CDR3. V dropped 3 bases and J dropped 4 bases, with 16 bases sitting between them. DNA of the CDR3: TGTGCCAGTAGTATGAACGGCCAGGGCCTTTACGAGCAGTACTTC. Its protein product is CASSMNGQGLYEQYF.

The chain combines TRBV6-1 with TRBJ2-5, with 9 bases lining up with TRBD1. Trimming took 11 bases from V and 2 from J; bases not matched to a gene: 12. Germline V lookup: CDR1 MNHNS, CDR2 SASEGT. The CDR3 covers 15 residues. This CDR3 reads CAGKNPGQGQETQYF. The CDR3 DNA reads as TGTGCCGGCAAGAACCCGGGACAGGGTCAAGAGACCCAGTACTTC.

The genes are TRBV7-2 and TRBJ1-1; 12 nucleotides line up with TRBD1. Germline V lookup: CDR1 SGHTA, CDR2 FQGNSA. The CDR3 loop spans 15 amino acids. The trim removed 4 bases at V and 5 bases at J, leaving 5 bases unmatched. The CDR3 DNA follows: TGTGCCAGCAGCTCTGGGACAGGGGGCTTAACTGAAGCTTTCTTT. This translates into CASSSGTGGLTEAFF.

The CDR3: CASSLEWLAGREQFF. In DNA, the CDR3 is TGTGCCAGCAGTTTAGAGTGGCTAGCGGGAAGGGAGCAGTTCTTC. V usage is TRBV27 and J usage is TRBJ2-1; 9 positions agree with TRBD2. Germline-derived CDR1 and CDR2 are MNHEY and SMNVEV (reference sequence). CDR3 length: 15 residues. The J segment lost 10 bases and the V segment lost 2 bases, leaving 9 bases of the junction unmatched.

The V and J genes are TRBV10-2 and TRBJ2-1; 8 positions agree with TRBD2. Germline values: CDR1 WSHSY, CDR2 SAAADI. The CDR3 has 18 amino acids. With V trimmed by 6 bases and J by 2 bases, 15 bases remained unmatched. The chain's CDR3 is CASRNSGEGSGPYNEQFF. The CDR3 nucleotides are TGCGCCAGCAGGAATAGCGGGGAGGGCTCGGGCCCCTACAATGAGCAGTTCTTC.